The source of this T cell receptor (beta chain) is a study of cytomegalovirus exposure and HLA in healthy donors (dated by TCRdb to 2017 to 2019). As for the study more broadly: An earlier analysis of some 500 of the donors reported approximately 290 Gb of sequence data and some 120 million unique TCR beta sequences from roughly 180 million T cells. An early release that covered about 600 HLA-typed donors contained approximately 320 gigabases of sequencing data and about 93 million unique TCR sequences. The genetic ancestry cluster associated with self-reported Caucasian donors included over 65% of the 398 genotyped donors. The study was designed to test whether signatures of past pathogen exposure could be identified by cataloging public T cell receptors. Using immunosequencing, the study profiled T cell repertoires from 500 to 800 subjects and related those repertoires to cytomegalovirus serostatus. In addition to the first cohort of 666 subjects, a separate validation cohort of 120 different subjects was used. The study combined high-throughput TCR immunosequencing, statistical association of individual TCRs with disease status, and machine learning to predict cytomegalovirus infection status. To study patterns of TCR occurrence, a later analysis re-analyzed previously published TCR beta repertoires from more than 550 donors and added high-resolution HLA genotyping. The later analysis used no new phenotypic data to find candidate immune exposures, relying instead on TCR beta sequences and their occurrence across donors. An earlier analysis of some 600 of the donors applied high-throughput TCR beta sequencing to assess whether each TCR beta V gene segment acted as functional or pseudogenic. Donor age, sex, ethnicity and CMV serostatus were compiled together with the repertoire data. In a later genetic analysis, genome-wide SNP genotypes for about three fifths of the roughly 670 donors were used, and that subset was treated as a discovery cohort. All discovery cohort repertoires had been generated using a single sequencing platform. HLA typing included class I and class II loci at four-digit resolution. The number of donors typed differed by locus, with about 629-630 for A, B, C, DRB1 and DQB1, around 520 for DQA1, under 610 for DPA1, and some 470 for DPB1. Five DR-DQ haplotypes were handled as single units for association and clustering because linkage in the cohort was strong. On average, over 200,000 unique TCR beta nucleotide sequences were sequenced per donor among a few hundred genotyped donors of the cohort, with around 19% of those sequences being non-productive.

In the germline V gene, CDR1 corresponds to MNHEY and CDR2 to SVGAGI. The CDR3 measures 14 amino acids from cysteine to phenylalanine. Only CDR3 DNA is held: 42 bases, read in frame from base 1. V and J lose 0 bases and 3 bases, and a span of 8 bases separates them. The research as a whole found: A later analysis reported that several top co-occurrence clusters appeared linked to parvovirus B19, influenza, CMV and Epstein-Barr virus. According to a later analysis, most CMV-associated TCR beta chains appeared to be HLA-restricted, and the HLA associations seemed to be driven largely by CMV exposure. According to a later genetic analysis, donors in an Asian-associated ancestry cluster had fewer N-insertions in productive TCRs than the approximately 700-donor mean. A further reported finding was that TCR beta sequences accurately predicted the HLA-A and HLA-B alleles for most subjects in the first cohort. In an earlier analysis of fewer than 750 of the donors, most TCR beta V segments were observed in productive rearrangements about 90% or about 30% of the time, broadly matching IMGT annotations. Cytomegalovirus status was reported to be diagnosed by the classifier with high specificity and sensitivity in both the original and validation cohorts. Because some donors lacked HLA typing at each locus, the association tests relied only on the typed subset. Most TCR sequences were observed very rarely across donors, whereas some public TCRs were present in many individuals. In a later analysis, HLA-associated TCR beta chains showed more clonal expansion and lower generation probabilities than non-associated chains that were equally common. V-gene and J-gene trimming of TCR beta chains was associated with a missense DCLRE1C variant in a later genetic analysis, and the association was replicated in an independent cohort. In vitro tests confirmed that a few of the cytomegalovirus-associated TCR beta chains recognize cytomegalovirus antigens. When HLA alleles, especially DR and DQ, strongly co-occurred, TCR associations were difficult to assign to individual alleles. In this cohort, only TCR beta chains were sequenced, and detectable features were limited by the absence of alpha or paired-chain data. At a false discovery rate of 0.05, a later analysis linked 16,951 TCR beta sequences to specific HLA alleles. In a later analysis, TCR association rates were found to vary across HLA loci, with the most associated TCRs seen for DRB1 alleles and the fewest for HLA-C alleles. Because counts were too low, around 18 rarely observed V segments, including chromosome 9 orphons, were left out of the earlier analysis of approximately 580 of the donors. Because the 87-base-pair reads could not distinguish some IMGT-functional V segments, including TRBV6-2 and TRBV6-3, those segments were excluded. The presence/absence analyses assumed that sequencing depth was roughly uniform across donors, and that assumption may not be true. For the cohort, immune exposure information was limited to CMV serostatus. The study listed 170 or so TCR beta chains as associated with cytomegalovirus. A cluster of highly shared sequence variants was judged likely to be a technical artifact of the sequencing pipeline. The authors suggested that the approach could potentially be extended to other disease states and immunological phenotypes. Linkage disequilibrium might explain the correlated functional status among segregating V segments, but an unknown experimental factor could not be ruled out.

Receptor libraries were prepared by the immunoSEQ multiplex PCR assay. For the multiplex PCR, a mixture combining 60 forward primers for TCR Vbeta segments and 13 reverse primers for TCR Jbeta segments was used. Amplification of the CDR3 region of rearranged TCR beta genes was performed with a multiplex PCR assay on genomic DNA. On the Illumina HiSeq System, the amplified TCR beta libraries were sequenced as 87-base-pair reads. The authors' pipeline ran thus. A later analysis tallied 80 million to 95 million unique TCR beta chains across the 650 to 750 repertoires, and about 10 million of those chains were shared by two or more donors. Raw reads were error-corrected and collapsed into unique sequences with a nearest-neighbor algorithm that merged closely related sequences to remove PCR and sequencing errors. Alignment of CDR3 sequences to IMGT reference sequences was used to assign V, D and J gene segments. For a sequence to be retained, a match of at least six nucleotides to both a V gene segment and a J gene segment was required. A rearrangement counted as productive if the CDR3 had no stop codons and remained in frame with V and J, and every other rearrangement counted as non-productive. CDR3 was defined by IMGT convention, running from the second conserved V-encoded cysteine to the conserved J-encoded phenylalanine. Sequences without an unambiguous match to a single V gene segment were excluded from the earlier analysis of about 600 of the donors. An earlier analysis of 500 to 700 of the donors classified V segments as functional when productive rearrangements were above 56.7% and as segregating when the standard deviation between donors was above 5%. A statistical classification framework was developed to diagnose cytomegalovirus status using the catalog of TCR beta chain sequences. In a later analysis, V and J genes were assigned by comparing TCR nucleotide sequences against IMGT/GENE-DB human TR gene sequences. The TCRdist pipeline was used in a later analysis to assign CDR3 sequences and most-parsimonious VDJ recombination scenarios. In a later analysis, each TCR beta chain was defined by its CDR3 amino acid sequence together with its V-gene family, and reads without a unique V-gene family were excluded. As a way to deal with suspected cross-contamination and a sequencing artifact, a later analysis dropped 500 to 700 nucleotide sequences that were highly shared and had low generation probability. A later analysis calculated a clonal expansion index for each public chain from normalized within-repertoire ranks of inferred template counts. In a later analysis, generation probabilities were computed using a VDJ recombination model fitted to out-of-frame rearrangements, and the results were checked against IGoR. In a later analysis, TCR-TCR, TCR-HLA and TCR-CMV co-occurrence was scored with hypergeometric tests, and a repertoire-size bias correction was applied to TCR pairs. False discovery rates were estimated in a later analysis by permuting HLA or CMV assignments 20 times. In a later analysis, co-occurring TCRs were grouped using DBSCAN, and TCRdist sequence similarity was added for clustering within HLA-allele-positive subsets. Repertoires with fewer than 30,000 or more than 120,000 public chains were left out of co-occurrence clustering, as were about five repertoires with anomalous nucleotide sharing. Entries here come from immuneACCESS through TCRdb and include only in-frame sequences with V and J called. Some clones fail to appear in such tables; in the studies checked, an unresolved V gene covers under half of the shortfall, and the cause of the remainder is unknown. V, J and clone size derive from that table, while D and trimming were established from the DNA sequence. Across this sample there are about 100,000 clones, with roughly three fifths seen only once. The ten largest account for 3.5% to 4% of the sample.

A remark on this clone: Its antigen is not yet known. No per-base quality is available; no much larger clone lies one base away.

The cohort was made up of roughly 670 healthy bone marrow donors. At the time of sampling, every cohort member was nominally healthy, though immune exposures that went unrecorded were likely present. The donor tested CMV seropositive, placing the donor among the 250 to 350 seropositive members of the cohort. Each donor provided a peripheral blood sample, and peripheral blood mononuclear cells were used for TCR beta sequencing. The Qiagen DNeasy Blood Extraction Kit was used to extract genomic DNA from the blood cell samples. The rearrangement joined TRBV6-5 to TRBJ2-5; the D gene is perhaps TRBD2, on 5 matching bases. The sequencing sample was made of PBMCs. The receptor was derived from a man under 40 in good health and CMV-seropositive. The DNA sequence is as follows: TGTGCCAGCAGTTACTCCTCCGGGGAAGAGACCCAGTACTTC. The translation is CASSYSSGEETQYF.